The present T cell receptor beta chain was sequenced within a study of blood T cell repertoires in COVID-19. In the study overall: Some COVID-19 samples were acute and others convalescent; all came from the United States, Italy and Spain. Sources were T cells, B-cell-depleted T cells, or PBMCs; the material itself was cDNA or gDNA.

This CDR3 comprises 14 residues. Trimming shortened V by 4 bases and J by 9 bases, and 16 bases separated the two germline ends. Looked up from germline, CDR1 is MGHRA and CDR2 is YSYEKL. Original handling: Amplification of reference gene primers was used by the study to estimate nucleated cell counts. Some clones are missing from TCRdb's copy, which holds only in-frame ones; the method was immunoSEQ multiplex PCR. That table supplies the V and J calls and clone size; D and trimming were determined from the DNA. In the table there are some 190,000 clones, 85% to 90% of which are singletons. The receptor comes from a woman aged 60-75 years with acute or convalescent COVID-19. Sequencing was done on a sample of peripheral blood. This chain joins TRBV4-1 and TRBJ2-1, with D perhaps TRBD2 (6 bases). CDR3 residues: CASSRGGHGVEQFF. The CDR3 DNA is TGCGCCAGCAGCCGGGGAGGTCATGGGGTTGAGCAGTTCTTC.